This T cell receptor beta chain was captured in a study of CD8+ T cells in alopecia areata. This clone was observed a handful of times. The authors extracted RNA and reverse transcribed it into cDNA as the sequencing template. Only in-frame clones appear in the TCRdb table, and some are missing; sequencing was by immunoSEQ multiplex PCR. Of a few hundred thousand clones detected, roughly 63% appear once; the ten largest clones hold 0.8% to 1%. After removal of 4 bases from V and 5 bases from J, the junction contained 7 bases not matched to a gene. The CDR3 loop spans 14 amino acids. The germline V gene has CDR1 SEHNR and CDR2 FQNEAQ (reference sequence). Treatment in this sample: oral pan-JAK inhibitor, 5-10 mg twice daily.

The chain combines TRBV7-9 with TRBJ2-5; 7 bases are shared with TRBD1. The clonotype was recovered from a human donor with alopecia areata. Sample: CD4+ T cells sorted from blood, taken around week 53, from a patient treated with tofacitinib. The CDR3 protein is CASSSTGVWETQYF. In DNA, the CDR3 is TGTGCCAGCAGCTCTACAGGGGTGTGGGAGACCCAGTACTTC.